The text below deals with one T cell receptor (beta chain). Patients in Seattle were enrolled during active infection, then followed longitudinally. This specimen belongs to a study of blood T cell repertoires in COVID-19. Study information: Acute and convalescent COVID-19 samples came from the United States, Italy and Spain. Sources were T cells, B-cell-depleted T cells, or PBMCs; the material itself was cDNA or gDNA.

This CDR3 spans 15 amino acids. V lost 0 bases, J lost 3 bases, and 11 bases lay in between. The germline gives CDR1 LGHNA, CDR2 YSLEER. Original data processing: Amplification from reference gene primers served as the basis for estimated nucleated cell counts. Measured with immunoSEQ multiplex PCR; TCRdb has only the in-frame clones, and not every one. The DNA was the basis for D and trimming; V, J and clone size are from that table. This sample has 250,000 to 400,000 clones, with approximately 90% found just once. This clonotype was obtained from a woman aged 30 to 39 with COVID-19, enrolled during active disease. Sequenced input: peripheral blood. The J gene is TRBJ1-2, the V gene TRBV4-3; D not certain. The CDR3 region has the DNA TGCGCCAGCAGCCAAGAAATCCATATAGACTATGGCTACACCTTC. It is translated as CASSQEIHIDYGYTF.